This passage covers 25 T cell receptor beta chains from one sample sequenced in a study of cytomegalovirus exposure and HLA in healthy donors. PCR primers comprised 60 Vbeta and 13 Jbeta primers. Here immunoSEQ multiplex PCR was the method, and the copy in TCRdb shows in-frame clones only, minus some. Counted here are some 110,000 clones, around two thirds occurring once; the ten biggest clones make up approximately 4.3%. The sequencing input was PBMCs. These TCRs come from a man aged 55 to 70 in good health and CMV-seropositive.

J is TRBJ2-1 and V is TRBV7-3; 11 nucleotides match TRBD2. There are 17 residues in the CDR3. V shed 5 bases and J 10 bases; nucleotides not matched to a gene: 16. Germline V gene sequence: CDR1 SGHTA, CDR2 FQGTGA. The CDR3, as DNA: TGTGCCAGCAGCAGCCTAGCGGGGGGCGTTACGGGCAGGGAGCAGTTCTTC. Residues: CASSSLAGGVTGREQFF. Looking up the rest from reference TRBV7-3 and TRBJ2-1 gives the full variable domain: GAGVSQTPSNKVTEKGKYVELRCDPISGHTALYWYRQSLGQGPEFLIYFQGTGAADDSGLPNDRFFAVRPEGSVSTLKIQRTERGDSAVYLCASSSLAGGVTGREQFFGPGTRLTVL.

V is TRBV2 and J is TRBJ2-3; a weak D match, TRBD1 (6 bases). Germline V lookup: CDR1 SNHLY, CDR2 FYNNEI. V gave up 8 bases and J gave up 3 bases, with 12 bases separating them. This CDR3 contains 13 residues. The DNA for the CDR3 is TGTGCCAGCCACAGGGTAGTAACAGATACGCAGTATTTT. It yields the protein CASHRVVTDTQYF.

The chain is built from TRBV18 and TRBJ2-7, with 7 bases fitting TRBD2. Germline CDR1 is KGHSH and CDR2 is LQKENI. V trimming: 2 bases; J trimming: 0 bases; junction bases outside the gene matches: 1. The CDR3 runs to 14 residues. The CDR3 bases are TGTGCCAGCTCACCAGCGGGGGACTCCTACGAGCAGTACTTC. Translation gives CASSPAGDSYEQYF.

The chain recombines TRBV5-6 with TRBJ2-2; D possibly corresponds to TRBD1 (5 bases). Germline CDR1 is SGHDT and CDR2 is YYEEEE. The CDR3 runs to 16 residues. V lost 3 bases and J lost 1, with 13 bases in between. In DNA form, the CDR3 reads TGTGCCAGCAGCTATGAACGTCAGGGGAACACCGGGGAGCTGTTTTTT. This gives the protein CASSYERQGNTGELFF.

This rearrangement joins TRBV30 to TRBJ1-6, with TRBD1 identical over 8 bases. Looked up from germline, CDR1 is GTSNPN and CDR2 is SVGIG (reference sequence). The length of the CDR3 is 14 residues. V lost 8 bases to trimming and J lost 4 bases; unmatched junction nucleotides: 7. The CDR3 loop is CAGSDRGYNSPLHF. In nucleotides, the CDR3 is TGTGCCGGATCAGACAGGGGATATAATTCACCCCTCCACTTT.

The J gene is TRBJ2-1, the V gene TRBV5-1, with D possibly matching TRBD1 (5 bases). V gave up 0 bases and J gave up 6 bases, with 10 bases separating them. CDR1 is SGHRS and CDR2 is YFSETQ in the germline V gene. CDR3 length: 14 residues. CDR3 sequence reads: CASSLAAQGNEQFF. For the CDR3, the DNA is TGCGCCAGCAGCTTGGCCGCCCAGGGCAATGAGCAGTTCTTC.

In this sample, this clone turned up a few times. The chain carries TRBV5-6 and TRBJ1-1, with D perhaps matching TRBD1 (5 bases). This CDR3 region has 12 residues. Trimming took 1 base from V and 6 from J, leaving 7 bases between them. CDR1 SGHDT and CDR2 YYEEEE come from the germline V gene. CDR3 DNA sequence: TGTGCCAGCAGCTTGTCGGGGGCTGAAGCTTTCTTT. Encoded protein: CASSLSGAEAFF. Full variable domain (missing parts from reference TRBV5-6 and TRBJ1-1): DAGVTQSPTHLIKTRGQQVTLRCSPKSGHDTVSWYQQALGQGPQFIFQYYEEEERQRGNFPDRFSGHQFPNYSSELNVNALLLGDSALYLCASSLSGAEAFFGQGTRLTVV.

The chain uses TRBV11-2 and TRBJ1-2, with D possibly being TRBD1 (6 bases). This CDR3 region has 16 residues. Looked up from germline, CDR1 is SGHAT and CDR2 is FQNNGV. The V gene lost 5 bases and the J gene lost 8 bases, with 24 bases spanning the gap. CDR3 in DNA: TGTGCCAGCAGCACACACACCGGGACACAGTATAAGGGCTACACCTTC. Protein product: CASSTHTGTQYKGYTF.

This clone has just one count. The chain couples TRBV2 to TRBJ1-2; D is ambiguous. The ends were cut back, 6 bases at V and 4 bases at J, with 18 bases in the middle. The length of the CDR3 is 15 residues. Looked up from germline, CDR1 is SNHLY and CDR2 is FYNNEI. CDR3 sequence: CASSASGTPRYGYTF. The CDR3 DNA is TGTGCCAGCAGCGCTTCGGGAACCCCCCGCTATGGCTACACCTTC.

This clone was counted a single time. This chain links TRBV28 with TRBJ1-1; a weak D match, TRBD1 (6 bases). Trimming removed 3 bases at V and 4 bases at J, with 21 bases between. Looked up from germline, CDR1 is MDHEN and CDR2 is SYDVKM. CDR3 size: 17 residues. The CDR3 sequence is CASSLGRGPTRGTEAFF. CDR3 sequence (DNA): TGTGCCAGCAGTTTGGGCAGGGGACCGACGAGGGGCACTGAAGCTTTCTTT.

The sample holds a few counts of this clone. The V and J genes are TRBV7-3 and TRBJ1-1; 7 nucleotides agree with TRBD1. From germline, CDR1 is SGHTA and CDR2 FQGTGA. This CDR3 has 12 amino acids. With 4 bases clipped from V and 11 bases from J, the junction kept 7 bases outside the gene matches. DNA for the CDR3: TGTGCCAGCAGCTCGGGCCAGGGGGTGGCTTTCTTT. Translated: CASSSGQGVAFF.

The rearrangement uses TRBV5-1 and TRBJ1-1; D is unclear. V was shortened by 0 bases and J by 5 bases, with 14 bases between the two germline ends. The CDR3 runs 15 residues. Looked up from germline, CDR1 is SGHRS and CDR2 is YFSETQ. This chain's CDR3 is CASSLDEGRWTEAFF. In DNA form, the CDR3 reads TGCGCCAGCAGCTTGGATGAGGGTCGTTGGACTGAAGCTTTCTTT.

The chain has TRBV6-6 and TRBJ1-1, with no clear D. The V and J ends lost 2 bases and 0 bases respectively, with 4 bases between them. Germline V gene data show CDR1 as MNHNY and CDR2 as SVGAGI (reference sequence). CDR3 size: 13 residues. The CDR3 loop is CASSYLLNTEAFF. The CDR3 DNA follows: TGTGCCAGCAGTTACCTCCTGAACACTGAAGCTTTCTTT.

The rearrangement links TRBV29-1 to TRBJ1-6; tentatively, D is TRBD1 (5 bases). Germline V gene data show CDR1 as SQVTM and CDR2 as ANQGSEA. The V and J ends lost 4 bases and 12 bases respectively, with 19 bases between them. The CDR3 extends over 14 amino acids. The DNA of the CDR3 is TGCAGCGTTGCTTTCGGGGACGGAGCGGGACCCCTCCACTTT. This gives the protein CSVAFGDGAGPLHF.

The V call is TRBV11-1, the J call TRBJ2-3; D remains ambiguous. The germline V gene encodes CDR1 SGHAT and CDR2 FQDESV (reference sequence). CDR3 length equals 16 residues. The V end lost 1 base, the J end lost 0 bases, and 11 bases lay between the germline ends. CDR3 loop: CASSLGSKLSTDTQYF. CDR3 DNA: TGTGCCAGCAGCTTAGGTTCGAAACTAAGCACAGATACGCAGTATTTT. Full variable domain (remainder filled in from reference TRBV11-1 and TRBJ2-3): EAEVAQSPRYKITEKSQAVAFWCDPISGHATLYWYRQILGQGPELLVQFQDESVVDDSQLPKDRFSAERLKGVDSTLKIQPAELGDSAMYLCASSLGSKLSTDTQYFGPGTRLTVL.

The V call is TRBV15, the J call TRBJ2-5; 7 positions match TRBD2. The germline V gene has CDR1 LNHNV and CDR2 YYDKDF (reference sequence). V lost 4 bases to trimming and J lost 4 bases; unmatched junction nucleotides: 6. CDR3 size: 14 residues. CDR3 sequence (DNA): TGTGCCACCAGCACAAGTCGGGGGGTAGAGACCCAGTACTTC. It is translated as CATSTSRGVETQYF.

The chain recombines TRBV28 with TRBJ2-3, with 7 bases aligning to TRBD2. The germline gives CDR1 MDHEN, CDR2 SYDVKM. Losses at the gene ends were 5 bases for V and 4 bases for J; bases not matched to a gene: 12. The CDR3 has 16 amino acids. CDR3 nucleotide sequence: TGTGCCAGCAGTGGGGCGGGTCAGGGAGGGGCAGATACGCAGTATTTT. Its translation is CASSGAGQGGADTQYF.

This chain uses TRBV5-1 with TRBJ1-2, with TRBD1 as a possible D gene (5 bases). The CDR3 contains 14 residues. Germline V gene lookup returns CDR1 SGHRS and CDR2 YFSETQ. The V end lost 2 bases, the J end lost 4 bases, and 12 bases lay between the germline ends. In DNA, the CDR3 is TGCGCCAGCAGCTTCGAGGGGAGGCCCTATGGCTACACCTTC. It encodes CASSFEGRPYGYTF.

This chain links TRBV5-1 with TRBJ2-1, with 14 bases that match TRBD2. The CDR3 loop spans 17 amino acids. The V gene's germline CDR1 is SGHRS and CDR2 YFSETQ. The J segment lost 8 bases and the V segment lost 0 bases, leaving 7 bases of the junction unmatched. The CDR3 bases are TGCGCCAGCAGCTTGGGACTAGCGGGGGGGCAGGTCTATGAGCAGTTCTTC. Translated: CASSLGLAGGQVYEQFF.

The gene calls are TRBV5-1 and TRBJ2-3, with TRBD1 as a possible D gene (5 bases). This CDR3 contains 15 residues. V shed 3 bases and J shed 0 bases, with 11 bases lying between them. Germline V CDR1 and CDR2: SGHRS, YFSETQ. The CDR3 DNA reads as TGCGCCAGCAGCTCGACAGTTATTAGCACAGATACGCAGTATTTT. As protein: CASSSTVISTDTQYF.

This chain connects TRBV7-3 to TRBJ2-7, with TRBD1 matching over 7 bases. The CDR3 is 15 residues long. CDR1 is SGHTA, CDR2 FQGTGA, per germline. With 5 bases clipped from V and 2 bases from J, the junction kept 9 bases outside the gene matches. The CDR3 DNA is TGTGCCAGCAGCCCCCAGAAGGGGGCCCCCTACGAGCAGTACTTC. Its protein product is CASSPQKGAPYEQYF.

For the CDR3, the DNA is TGTGCCAGCAGTGCTATGACAGGGGGCACTGAAGCTTTCTTT. Encoded protein: CASSAMTGGTEAFF. This chain uses TRBV6-1 with TRBJ1-1, with 9 bases fitting TRBD1. From germline, CDR1 is MNHNS and CDR2 SASEGT. The CDR3 is 14 residues long. The junction had 4 bases not matched to a gene; V was cut back by 4 bases and J by 4 bases.

This clone was counted a few times. The chain carries TRBV7-6 and TRBJ2-5; 7 bases agree with TRBD1. Per the germline V gene, CDR1 is SGHVS and CDR2 is FNYEAQ. V dropped 2 bases and J dropped 11; count of bases not matched to a gene: 5. The CDR3 has 12 amino acids. The CDR3 DNA reads as TGTGCCAGCAGCTTACCCCAGGGGGAGCAGTACTTC. Translation gives CASSLPQGEQYF. The entire variable domain, with the rest obtained from reference TRBV7-6 and TRBJ2-5, is as follows: GAGVSQSPRYKVTKRGQDVALRCDPISGHVSLYWYRQALGQGPEFLTYFNYEAQQDKSGLPNDRFSAERPEGSISTLTIQRTEQRDSAMYRCASSLPQGEQYFGPGTRLLVL.

V usage is TRBV19 and J usage is TRBJ2-2; tentative D call: TRBD2 (5 bases). V was trimmed by 4 bases and J by 4 bases, leaving 13 bases between them. Germline lookup yields CDR1 LNHDA and CDR2 SQIVND (reference sequence). The CDR3 contains 15 residues. This CDR3 reads CASSSPRGRTGELFF. CDR3 bases: TGTGCCAGTAGTAGCCCTCGCGGGCGCACCGGGGAGCTGTTTTTT.

This chain links TRBV2 with TRBJ2-1; possible D gene TRBD2, 6 bases. V lost 7 bases and J lost 6, with 10 bases in between. The germline V gene has CDR1 SNHLY and CDR2 FYNNEI. The CDR3 contains 12 residues. The CDR3 DNA is TGTGCCAGCAAGGGACTTGGCAATGAGCAGTTCTTC. This gives the protein CASKGLGNEQFF.